These 2 T cell receptor beta chains came from one sample sequenced in a study of T cells in Graves' hyperthyroidism and ophthalmopathy. Using RNA transcripts as the source, TCR beta CDR3 regions were amplified. TCR CDR3 underwent first-round RT-PCR with the HTBI primer set. MiXCR, run by TCRdb on the multiplex PCR reads, gives a single entry per CDR3 protein. The table has around 250,000 distinct CDR3 sequences, roughly 22% seen once. The sample was blood. The source is a woman aged 40 to 50 with Graves' ophthalmopathy.

This clonotype came up a few times. V is TRBV18 and J is TRBJ2-7, with 7 nucleotides matching TRBD1. Trimming removed 2 bases from V and 5 bases from J; junction bases left unmatched: 12. Germline loops: CDR1 KGHSH, CDR2 LQKENI. CDR3 length: 16 amino acids. The CDR3 reads CASSPSGTVSWNEQYF. CDR3 in DNA: TGTGCCAGCTCACCATCCGGGACAGTGTCTTGGAACGAGCAGTACTTC.

This clonotype was counted a few times. The gene calls are TRBV19 and TRBJ2-2; 9 positions match TRBD1. The CDR3 loop spans 16 amino acids. Germline V gives CDR1 LNHDA, CDR2 SQIVND (reference sequence). J was trimmed by 7 bases and V by 9 bases; bases with no gene match: 15. The CDR3 region is CASKMSGQGIFGELFF. For the CDR3, the DNA is TGTGCCAGCAAGATGAGTGGACAGGGGATTTTCGGGGAGCTGTTTTTT.